These T cell receptor beta chains were read from a single sample in a study of blood T cell repertoires in COVID-19. Sequencing used immunoSEQ multiplex PCR; TCRdb keeps in-frame clones, though not all of them. Seen here are about 300,000 clones, about nine tenths observed once, and the top ten hold about 4%. Sequencing was carried out using PBMCs or T cells enriched from blood (not recorded which). These receptors were obtained from a man aged 25-45 years who had recovered from COVID-19. The CDR3 runs from the conserved cysteine through the conserved F or W. Fields, in order: clone size, V gene, J gene, D gene, CDR3 protein, CDR3 DNA. A D gene is named only where the DNA matches it firmly. Not every row has a clone size; where given, it reads once, few, many or a size class.

clone_size: NA; v_call: TRBV27; j_call: TRBJ1-2; d_call: NA; cdr3_aa: CASSPIRGGNYGYTF; cdr3_nt: TGTGCCAGCAGTCCAATACGGGGGGGAAACTATGGCTACACCTTC
clone_size: NA; v_call: TRBV5-1; j_call: TRBJ2-5; d_call: TRBD1; cdr3_aa: CASSLDQGVGETQYF; cdr3_nt: TGCGCCAGCAGCTTGGACCAGGGGGTTGGGGAGACCCAGTACTTC
clone_size: NA; v_call: TRBV7-9; j_call: TRBJ1-2; d_call: NA; cdr3_aa: CASSLVLDREGYTF; cdr3_nt: TGTGCCAGCAGCTTAGTTCTGGACAGAGAAGGCTACACCTTC
clone_size: NA; v_call: TRBV6-2/TRBV6-3; j_call: TRBJ1-6; d_call: NA; cdr3_aa: CASSYGVQGRNSPLHF; cdr3_nt: TGTGCCAGCAGTTACGGGGTCCAGGGCCGTAATTCACCCCTCCACTTT
clone_size: NA; v_call: TRBV12-3/TRBV12-4; j_call: TRBJ1-4; d_call: TRBD1; cdr3_aa: CASSTGGIEKLFF; cdr3_nt: TGTGCCAGCTCTACAGGGGGTATTGAAAAACTGTTTTTT
clone_size: NA; v_call: TRBV28; j_call: TRBJ1-1; d_call: NA; cdr3_aa: CVQLPNTEAFF; cdr3_nt: TGTGTACAGCTACCGAACACTGAAGCTTTCTTT
clone_size: few; v_call: TRBV18; j_call: TRBJ1-6; d_call: NA; cdr3_aa: CASSPTSSGFGSPLHF; cdr3_nt: TGTGCCAGCTCACCAACAAGCTCGGGGTTCGGGTCACCCCTCCACTTT
clone_size: NA; v_call: TRBV5-5; j_call: TRBJ1-6; d_call: NA; cdr3_aa: CASRAGTNNSPLHF; cdr3_nt: TGTGCCAGCAGGGCCGGGACAAATAATTCACCCCTCCACTTT
clone_size: NA; v_call: TRBV15; j_call: TRBJ1-6; d_call: NA; cdr3_aa: CATSRDSLNSPLHF; cdr3_nt: TGTGCCACCAGCAGAGATTCCCTTAATTCACCCCTCCACTTT
clone_size: once; v_call: TRBV9; j_call: TRBJ2-7; d_call: TRBD1; cdr3_aa: CASSARQGATWEQYF; cdr3_nt: TGTGCCAGCAGCGCCCGACAGGGGGCTACCTGGGAGCAGTACTTC
clone_size: few; v_call: TRBV7-2; j_call: TRBJ2-5; d_call: TRBD2; cdr3_aa: CASSLWASGGARETQYF; cdr3_nt: TGTGCCAGCAGCTTATGGGCTAGCGGGGGGGCCCGAGAGACCCAGTACTTC
clone_size: NA; v_call: TRBV23-1; j_call: TRBJ2-7; d_call: TRBD1; cdr3_aa: CASSLPGQGMGYEQYF; cdr3_nt: TGCGCCAGCAGTCTTCCGGGACAGGGTATGGGCTACGAGCAGTACTTC
clone_size: NA; v_call: TRBV4-1; j_call: TRBJ2-4; d_call: TRBD2; cdr3_aa: CASSQARTSGGAHIAKNIQYF; cdr3_nt: TGCGCCAGCAGCCAGGCCAGGACTAGCGGGGGGGCACACATAGCCAAAAACATTCAGTACTTC
clone_size: few; v_call: TRBV6-5; j_call: TRBJ1-1; d_call: NA; cdr3_aa: CASSLRPPREAFF; cdr3_nt: TGTGCCAGCAGTCTGCGGCCCCCCAGAGAAGCTTTCTTT
clone_size: NA; v_call: TRBV29-1; j_call: TRBJ2-2; d_call: TRBD1; cdr3_aa: CSVPRGHTGELFF; cdr3_nt: TGCAGCGTCCCCAGGGGGCACACCGGGGAGCTGTTTTTT
clone_size: NA; v_call: TRBV6-1; j_call: TRBJ1-6; d_call: TRBD1; cdr3_aa: CASSESVTGVTPLHF; cdr3_nt: TGTGCCAGCAGTGAATCAGTGACAGGGGTTACACCCCTCCACTTT
clone_size: few; v_call: TRBV18; j_call: TRBJ1-2; d_call: NA; cdr3_aa: CASSPGASNYGYTF; cdr3_nt: TGTGCCAGCTCACCAGGGGCCTCTAACTATGGCTACACCTTC
clone_size: NA; v_call: TRBV7-9; j_call: TRBJ2-4; d_call: NA; cdr3_aa: CASSLEGSEAYF; cdr3_nt: TGTGCCAGCAGCTTAGAAGGCAGCGAGGCGTACTTC
clone_size: NA; v_call: TRBV2; j_call: TRBJ1-1; d_call: NA; cdr3_aa: CASSSQGRGGTEAFF; cdr3_nt: TGTGCCAGCAGCAGCCAAGGCAGGGGTGGGACTGAAGCTTTCTTT
clone_size: NA; v_call: TRBV19; j_call: TRBJ2-2; d_call: NA; cdr3_aa: CASWASSNTGELFF; cdr3_nt: TGTGCCAGTTGGGCTAGCTCGAACACCGGGGAGCTGTTTTTT
clone_size: NA; v_call: TRBV5-5; j_call: TRBJ2-2; d_call: NA; cdr3_aa: CASSLGSRHTGELFF; cdr3_nt: TGTGCCAGCAGCTTAGGCTCGAGACATACCGGGGAGCTGTTTTTT
clone_size: NA; v_call: TRBV28; j_call: TRBJ2-7; d_call: TRBD2; cdr3_aa: CASASGVGEQYF; cdr3_nt: TGTGCCAGCGCAAGCGGGGTAGGGGAGCAGTACTTC
clone_size: NA; v_call: TRBV3-1/TRBV3-2; j_call: TRBJ2-1; d_call: TRBD2; cdr3_aa: CASSLSGGGRSEQFF; cdr3_nt: TGTGCCAGCAGCCTAAGCGGGGGAGGGCGTAGTGAGCAGTTCTTC
clone_size: NA; v_call: TRBV7-2; j_call: TRBJ2-7; d_call: TRBD1; cdr3_aa: CASSSRKTGGLYEQYF; cdr3_nt: TGTGCCAGCAGCTCCCGAAAGACAGGGGGCCTCTACGAGCAGTACTTC
clone_size: NA; v_call: TRBV19; j_call: TRBJ2-7; d_call: TRBD1; cdr3_aa: CASSTTGGQTYEQYF; cdr3_nt: TGTGCCAGTAGTACAACAGGGGGGCAAACCTACGAGCAGTACTTC
clone_size: NA; v_call: TRBV7-2; j_call: TRBJ1-2; d_call: TRBD1; cdr3_aa: CASSPGQGALVGGYTF; cdr3_nt: TGTGCCAGCAGCCCTGGACAGGGGGCGCTCGTAGGTGGCTACACCTTC
clone_size: NA; v_call: TRBV7-2; j_call: TRBJ1-1; d_call: TRBD1; cdr3_aa: CASSLGQGGTTTEAFF; cdr3_nt: TGTGCCAGCAGCCTCGGACAGGGTGGAACGACGACTGAAGCTTTCTTT
clone_size: NA; v_call: TRBV15; j_call: TRBJ1-4; d_call: TRBD1; cdr3_aa: CATSRDRGAEKLFF; cdr3_nt: TGTGCCACCAGCAGGGACAGGGGTGCCGAAAAACTGTTTTTT
clone_size: NA; v_call: TRBV5-1; j_call: TRBJ1-2; d_call: NA; cdr3_aa: CASSSDPQREGYTF; cdr3_nt: TGCGCCAGCAGCTCGGACCCCCAGAGGGAAGGCTACACCTTC
clone_size: NA; v_call: TRBV25-1; j_call: TRBJ1-2; d_call: NA; cdr3_aa: CASSESGVSYGYTF; cdr3_nt: TGTGCCAGCAGTGAATCAGGGGTCAGCTATGGCTACACCTTC
clone_size: NA; v_call: TRBV27; j_call: TRBJ2-3; d_call: NA; cdr3_aa: CATETRDTQYF; cdr3_nt: TGTGCCACAGAGACTAGAGATACGCAGTATTTT
clone_size: NA; v_call: TRBV9; j_call: TRBJ1-1; d_call: NA; cdr3_aa: CASGHITEAFF; cdr3_nt: TGTGCCAGTGGACATATCACTGAAGCTTTCTTT
clone_size: few; v_call: TRBV9; j_call: TRBJ2-7; d_call: TRBD1; cdr3_aa: CASSPSGTVLGEQYF; cdr3_nt: TGTGCCAGCAGCCCCTCGGGGACAGTTCTAGGAGAGCAGTACTTC
clone_size: NA; v_call: TRBV5-1; j_call: TRBJ2-5; d_call: NA; cdr3_aa: CASSLGPQELETQYF; cdr3_nt: TGCGCCAGCAGCTTGGGTCCACAGGAGCTAGAGACCCAGTACTTC
clone_size: few; v_call: TRBV5-4; j_call: TRBJ1-2; d_call: TRBD1; cdr3_aa: CASSPLDRGHGYTF; cdr3_nt: TGTGCCAGCAGCCCGCTTGACAGGGGACATGGCTACACCTTC
clone_size: NA; v_call: TRBV14; j_call: TRBJ2-5; d_call: TRBD2; cdr3_aa: CASSQAGGETQYF; cdr3_nt: TGTGCCAGCAGCCAAGCGGGGGGAGAGACCCAGTACTTC
clone_size: NA; v_call: TRBV5-1; j_call: TRBJ2-3; d_call: TRBD1; cdr3_aa: CASSLVAGGYPPTDTQYF; cdr3_nt: TGCGCCAGCAGCTTGGTGGCAGGGGGCTATCCTCCGACAGATACGCAGTATTTT
clone_size: NA; v_call: TRBV23-1; j_call: TRBJ1-3; d_call: NA; cdr3_aa: CVSSQRLGPSGNTIYF; cdr3_nt: TGCGTCAGCAGTCAAAGGCTGGGGCCCTCTGGAAACACCATATATTTT
clone_size: once; v_call: TRBV9; j_call: TRBJ2-7; d_call: TRBD2; cdr3_aa: CASSVTSDSYEQYF; cdr3_nt: TGTGCCAGCAGTGTGACTAGCGACTCCTACGAGCAGTACTTC
clone_size: once; v_call: TRBV2; j_call: TRBJ1-4; d_call: NA; cdr3_aa: CASSLGHASTNEKLFF; cdr3_nt: TGTGCCAGCAGTCTTGGACACGCCTCAACTAATGAAAAACTGTTTTTT
clone_size: NA; v_call: TRBV19; j_call: TRBJ2-5; d_call: TRBD1; cdr3_aa: CASSPGTGRSQTQYF; cdr3_nt: TGTGCCAGTAGCCCCGGGACAGGGAGGTCTCAGACCCAGTACTTC
clone_size: NA; v_call: TRBV28; j_call: TRBJ1-5; d_call: TRBD1; cdr3_aa: CASSLARRTGTKNQPQHF; cdr3_nt: TGTGCCAGCAGTTTAGCTCGGAGGACAGGGACGAAAAATCAGCCCCAGCATTTT
clone_size: NA; v_call: TRBV10-1; j_call: TRBJ2-3; d_call: TRBD1; cdr3_aa: CASSPGTVSTDTQYF; cdr3_nt: TGCGCCAGCAGCCCCGGGACAGTGAGTACAGATACGCAGTATTTT
clone_size: few; v_call: TRBV7-9; j_call: TRBJ2-1; d_call: NA; cdr3_aa: CASEGTPYNEQFF; cdr3_nt: TGTGCCAGCGAGGGTACCCCCTACAATGAGCAGTTCTTC
clone_size: NA; v_call: TRBV6-4; j_call: TRBJ1-1; d_call: NA; cdr3_aa: CASRLNGGRDTEAFF; cdr3_nt: TGTGCCAGCAGGCTAAATGGGGGCCGGGACACTGAAGCTTTCTTT
clone_size: few; v_call: TRBV7-9; j_call: TRBJ1-1; d_call: TRBD1; cdr3_aa: CASSRLTGTGGTEAFF; cdr3_nt: TGTGCCAGCAGCCGACTGACCGGGACAGGGGGAACTGAAGCTTTCTTT
clone_size: NA; v_call: TRBV4-1; j_call: TRBJ2-2; d_call: TRBD1; cdr3_aa: CASSQDLRTGDTGELFF; cdr3_nt: TGCGCCAGCAGCCAAGATTTAAGAACAGGGGACACCGGGGAGCTGTTTTTT
clone_size: NA; v_call: TRBV27; j_call: TRBJ1-1; d_call: TRBD1; cdr3_aa: CASSTRPGQGTEAFF; cdr3_nt: TGTGCCAGCAGTACAAGACCGGGACAGGGCACTGAAGCTTTCTTT
clone_size: NA; v_call: TRBV6-5; j_call: TRBJ1-1; d_call: NA; cdr3_aa: CASSRTQGWNTEAFF; cdr3_nt: TGTGCCAGCAGCCGTACGCAGGGGTGGAACACTGAAGCTTTCTTT
clone_size: NA; v_call: TRBV3-1/TRBV3-2; j_call: TRBJ2-5; d_call: TRBD1; cdr3_aa: CASSQKGGRVETQYF; cdr3_nt: TGTGCCAGCAGCCAAAAAGGGGGCAGGGTAGAGACCCAGTACTTC
clone_size: NA; v_call: TRBV24-1; j_call: TRBJ2-2; d_call: TRBD2; cdr3_aa: CATSDQTSGGTGELFF; cdr3_nt: TGTGCCACCAGTGATCAGACTAGCGGGGGCACCGGGGAGCTGTTTTTT
clone_size: NA; v_call: TRBV6-5; j_call: TRBJ2-7; d_call: TRBD2; cdr3_aa: CASRLAGAYEQYF; cdr3_nt: TGTGCCAGCAGACTAGCGGGAGCGTACGAGCAGTACTTC
clone_size: NA; v_call: TRBV11-3; j_call: TRBJ2-1; d_call: NA; cdr3_aa: CASSSGLGDSYNEQFF; cdr3_nt: TGTGCCAGCAGCTCGGGACTCGGGGACTCCTACAATGAGCAGTTCTTC